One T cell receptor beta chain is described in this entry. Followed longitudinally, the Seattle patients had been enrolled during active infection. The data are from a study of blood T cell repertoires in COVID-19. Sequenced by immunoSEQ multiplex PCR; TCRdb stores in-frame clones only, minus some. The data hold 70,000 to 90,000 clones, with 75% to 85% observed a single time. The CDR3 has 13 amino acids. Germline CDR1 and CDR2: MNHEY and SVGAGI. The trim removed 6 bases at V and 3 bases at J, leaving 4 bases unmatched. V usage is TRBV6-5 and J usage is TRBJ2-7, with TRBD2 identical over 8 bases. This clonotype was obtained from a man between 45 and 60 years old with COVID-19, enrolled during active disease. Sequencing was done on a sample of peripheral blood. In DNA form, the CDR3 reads TGTGCCAGCAGAACTAGCGGTGACTACGAGCAGTACTTC. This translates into CASRTSGDYEQYF.